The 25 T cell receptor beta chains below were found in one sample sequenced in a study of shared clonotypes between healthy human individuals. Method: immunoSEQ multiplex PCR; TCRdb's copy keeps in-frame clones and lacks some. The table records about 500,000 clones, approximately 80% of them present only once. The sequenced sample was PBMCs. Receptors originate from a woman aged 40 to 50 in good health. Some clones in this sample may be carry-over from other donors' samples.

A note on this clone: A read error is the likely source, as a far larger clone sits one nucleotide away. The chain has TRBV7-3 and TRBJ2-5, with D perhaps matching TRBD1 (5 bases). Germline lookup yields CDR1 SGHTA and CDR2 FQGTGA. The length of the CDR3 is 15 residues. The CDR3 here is CAGSTTVPPEETQYF. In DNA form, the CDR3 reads TGTGCCGGCAGCACGACAGTTCCACCCGAAGAGACCCAGTACTTC. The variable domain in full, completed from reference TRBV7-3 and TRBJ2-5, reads GAGVSQTPSNKVTEKGKYVELRCDPISGHTALYWYRQSLGQGPEFLIYFQGTGAADDSGLPNDRFFAVRPEGSVSTLKIQRTERGDSAVYLCAGSTTVPPEETQYFGPGTRLLVL.

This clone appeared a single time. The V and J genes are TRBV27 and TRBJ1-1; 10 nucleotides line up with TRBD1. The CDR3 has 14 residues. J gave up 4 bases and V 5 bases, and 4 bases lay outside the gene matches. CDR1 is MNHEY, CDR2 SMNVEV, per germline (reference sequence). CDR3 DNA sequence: TGTGCCAGCAGTACCGGACAGGGGGTCACTGAAGCTTTCTTT. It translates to CASSTGQGVTEAFF.

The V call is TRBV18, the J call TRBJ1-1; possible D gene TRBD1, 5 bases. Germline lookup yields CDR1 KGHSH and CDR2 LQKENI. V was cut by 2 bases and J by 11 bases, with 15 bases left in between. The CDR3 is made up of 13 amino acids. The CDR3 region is CASSPVRDKGAFF. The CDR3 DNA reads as TGTGCCAGCTCACCAGTCAGGGATAAAGGGGCTTTCTTT.

The CDR3: CASSPSPQYEQYF. The CDR3 nucleotides are TGTGCCAGCAGCCCCTCGCCCCAATACGAGCAGTACTTC. V and J are TRBV7-9 and TRBJ2-7, with D unresolved. The CDR3 spans 13 residues. Germline CDR1 SEHNR, CDR2 FQNEAQ (reference sequence). The V gene lost 5 bases and the J gene lost 4 bases, with 12 bases spanning the gap.

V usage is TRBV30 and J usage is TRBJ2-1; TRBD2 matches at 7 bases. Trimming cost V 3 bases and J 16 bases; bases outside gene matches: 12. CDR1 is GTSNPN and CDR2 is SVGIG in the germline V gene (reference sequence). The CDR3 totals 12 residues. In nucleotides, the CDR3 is TGTGCCTGGAGAGGGGAGGGGCCCCGCCGATTCTTC. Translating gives CAWRGEGPRRFF. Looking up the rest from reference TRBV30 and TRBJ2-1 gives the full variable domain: SQTIHQWPATLVQPVGSPLSLECTVEGTSNPNLYWYRQAAGRGLQLLFYSVGIGQISSEVPQNLSASRPQDRQFILSSKKLLLSDSGFYLCAWRGEGPRRFFGPGTRLTVL.

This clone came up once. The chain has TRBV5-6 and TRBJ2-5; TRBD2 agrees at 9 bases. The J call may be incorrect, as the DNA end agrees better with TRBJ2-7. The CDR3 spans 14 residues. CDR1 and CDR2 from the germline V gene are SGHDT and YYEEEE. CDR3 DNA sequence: TGTGCCAGCAGCTTGGCTAGCGGGGCGTACGAGCAGTACTTC. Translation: CASSLASGAYEQYF.

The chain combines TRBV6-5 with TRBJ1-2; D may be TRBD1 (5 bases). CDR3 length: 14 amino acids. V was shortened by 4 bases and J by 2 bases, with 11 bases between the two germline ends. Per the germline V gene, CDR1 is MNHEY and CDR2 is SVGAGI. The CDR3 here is CASSWGPSNYGYTF. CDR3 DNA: TGTGCCAGCAGTTGGGGCCCTTCGAACTATGGCTACACCTTC.

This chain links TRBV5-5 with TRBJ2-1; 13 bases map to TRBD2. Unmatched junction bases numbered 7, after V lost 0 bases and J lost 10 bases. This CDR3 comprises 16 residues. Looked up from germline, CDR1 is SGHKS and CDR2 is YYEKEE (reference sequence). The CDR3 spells CASSLDRTSGRHEQFF. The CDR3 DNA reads TGTGCCAGCAGCTTGGATCGGACTAGCGGGAGACACGAGCAGTTCTTC.

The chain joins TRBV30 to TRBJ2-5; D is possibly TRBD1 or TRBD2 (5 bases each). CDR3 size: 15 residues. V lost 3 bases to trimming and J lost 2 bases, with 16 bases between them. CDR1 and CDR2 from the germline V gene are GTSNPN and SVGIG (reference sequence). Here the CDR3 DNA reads TGTGCCTGGAGCCCCAAGGGGACCTATCAAGAGACCCAGTACTTC. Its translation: CAWSPKGTYQETQYF.

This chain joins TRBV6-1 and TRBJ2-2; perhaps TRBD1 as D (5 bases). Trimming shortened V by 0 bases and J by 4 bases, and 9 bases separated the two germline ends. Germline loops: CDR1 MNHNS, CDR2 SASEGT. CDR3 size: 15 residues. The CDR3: CASSEAGRATGELFF. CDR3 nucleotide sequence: TGTGCCAGCAGTGAAGCTGGCAGGGCCACCGGGGAGCTGTTTTTT.

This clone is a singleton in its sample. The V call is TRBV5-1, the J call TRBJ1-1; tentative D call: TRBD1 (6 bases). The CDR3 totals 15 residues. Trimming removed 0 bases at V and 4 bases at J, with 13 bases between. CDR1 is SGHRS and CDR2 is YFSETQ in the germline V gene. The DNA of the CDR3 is TGCGCCAGCAGCTTGGAGGGGGTCAGAGGCACTGAAGCTTTCTTT. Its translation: CASSLEGVRGTEAFF.

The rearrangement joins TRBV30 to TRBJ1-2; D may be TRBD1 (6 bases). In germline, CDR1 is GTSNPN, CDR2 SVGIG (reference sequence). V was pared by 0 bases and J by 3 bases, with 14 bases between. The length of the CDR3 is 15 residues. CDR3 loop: CAWSVLQGIHYGYTF. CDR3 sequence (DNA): TGTGCCTGGAGTGTACTACAGGGTATTCACTATGGCTACACCTTC. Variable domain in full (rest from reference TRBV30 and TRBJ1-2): SQTIHQWPATLVQPVGSPLSLECTVEGTSNPNLYWYRQAAGRGLQLLFYSVGIGQISSEVPQNLSASRPQDRQFILSSKKLLLSDSGFYLCAWSVLQGIHYGYTFGSGTRLTVV.

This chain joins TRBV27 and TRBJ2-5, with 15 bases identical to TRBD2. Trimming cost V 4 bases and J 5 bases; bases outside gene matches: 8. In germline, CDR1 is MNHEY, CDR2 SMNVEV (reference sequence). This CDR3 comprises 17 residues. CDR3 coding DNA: TGTGCCAGCAGTTCCTGGACTAGCGGGAGGGCCCGGGAGACCCAGTACTTC. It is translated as CASSSWTSGRARETQYF.

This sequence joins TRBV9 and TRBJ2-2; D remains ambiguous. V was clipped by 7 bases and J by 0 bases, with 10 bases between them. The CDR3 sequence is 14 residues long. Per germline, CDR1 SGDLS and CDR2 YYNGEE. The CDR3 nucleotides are TGTGCCAGCCGTCCCAGAACGAACACCGGGGAGCTGTTTTTT. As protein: CASRPRTNTGELFF.

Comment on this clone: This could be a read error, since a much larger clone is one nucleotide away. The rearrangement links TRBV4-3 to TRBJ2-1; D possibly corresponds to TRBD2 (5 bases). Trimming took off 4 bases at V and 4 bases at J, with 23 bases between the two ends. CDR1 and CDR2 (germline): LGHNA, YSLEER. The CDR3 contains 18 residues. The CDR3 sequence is CASSPGGGQRAGYNEQFF. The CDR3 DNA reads TGCGCCAGCAGCCCTGGAGGCGGGCAGAGAGCAGGTTACAATGAGCAGTTCTTC.

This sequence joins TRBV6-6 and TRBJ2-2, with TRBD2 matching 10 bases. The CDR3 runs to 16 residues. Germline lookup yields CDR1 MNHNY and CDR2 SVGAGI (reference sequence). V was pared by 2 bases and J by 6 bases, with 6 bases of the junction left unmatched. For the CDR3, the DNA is TGTGCCAGCAGTTACATCGAGCGGGAGGGTGCCGGGGAGCTGTTTTTT. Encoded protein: CASSYIEREGAGELFF.

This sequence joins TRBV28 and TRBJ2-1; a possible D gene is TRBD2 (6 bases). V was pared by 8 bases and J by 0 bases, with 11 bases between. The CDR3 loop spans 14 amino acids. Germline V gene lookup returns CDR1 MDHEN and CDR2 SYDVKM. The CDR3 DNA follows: TGTGCCAGCTGGGCGGGAAGCTCCTACAATGAGCAGTTCTTC. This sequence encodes CASWAGSSYNEQFF.

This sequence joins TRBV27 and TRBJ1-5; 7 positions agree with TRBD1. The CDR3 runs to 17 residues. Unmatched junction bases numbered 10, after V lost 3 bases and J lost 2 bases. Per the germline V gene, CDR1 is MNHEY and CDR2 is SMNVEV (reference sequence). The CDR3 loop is CASSFAFDREGNQPQHF. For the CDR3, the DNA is TGTGCCAGCAGTTTCGCCTTCGACAGGGAGGGCAATCAGCCCCAGCATTTT.

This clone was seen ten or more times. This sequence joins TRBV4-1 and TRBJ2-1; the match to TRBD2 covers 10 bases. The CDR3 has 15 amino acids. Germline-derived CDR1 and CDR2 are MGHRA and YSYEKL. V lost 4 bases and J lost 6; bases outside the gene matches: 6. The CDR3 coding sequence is TGCGCCAGCAGCCGGCTAGCGGGAGTTGGCAATGAGCAGTTCTTC. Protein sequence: CASSRLAGVGNEQFF.

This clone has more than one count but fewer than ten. CDR3 coding DNA: TGTGCCAGCAGCTCCCAGTATGGGAATTCACCCCTCCACTTT. It yields the protein CASSSQYGNSPLHF. The chain is built from TRBV7-6 and TRBJ1-6; D remains ambiguous. This CDR3 comprises 14 residues. Between the trimmed V and J ends, which lost 4 bases and 7 bases, there was a span of 11 bases. The V gene's germline CDR1 is SGHVS and CDR2 FNYEAQ.

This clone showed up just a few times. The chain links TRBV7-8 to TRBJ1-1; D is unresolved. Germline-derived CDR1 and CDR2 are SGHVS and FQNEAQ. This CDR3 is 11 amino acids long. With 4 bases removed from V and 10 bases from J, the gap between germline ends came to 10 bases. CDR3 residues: CASSSNEGAFF. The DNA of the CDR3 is TGTGCCAGCAGCTCCAATGAGGGAGCTTTCTTT.

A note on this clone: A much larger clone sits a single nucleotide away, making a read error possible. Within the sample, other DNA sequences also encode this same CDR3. CDR3 in DNA: TGCGCCAGCAGCAATCGCGGGACTAGCGGGATCAATGAGCAGTTCTTC. Its translation: CASSNRGTSGINEQFF. V usage is TRBV5-1 and J usage is TRBJ2-1, with 13 bases lining up with TRBD2. Trimming cost V 4 bases and J 6 bases; bases outside gene matches: 7. Germline CDR1 reads SGHRS; CDR2 reads YFSETQ. The CDR3 contains 16 residues. The complete variable domain, with remaining parts taken from reference TRBV5-1 and TRBJ2-1, reads KAGVTQTPRYLIKTRGQQVTLSCSPISGHRSVSWYQQTPGQGLQFLFEYFSETQRNKGNFPGRFSGRQFSNSRSEMNVSTLELGDSALYLCASSNRGTSGINEQFFGPGTRLTVL.

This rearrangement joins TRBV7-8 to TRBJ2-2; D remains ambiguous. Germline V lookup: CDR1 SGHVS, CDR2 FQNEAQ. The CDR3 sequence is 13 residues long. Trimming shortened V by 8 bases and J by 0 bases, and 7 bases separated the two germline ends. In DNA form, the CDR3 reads TGTGCCAGCCAGACCCCGAACACCGGGGAGCTGTTTTTT. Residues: CASQTPNTGELFF.

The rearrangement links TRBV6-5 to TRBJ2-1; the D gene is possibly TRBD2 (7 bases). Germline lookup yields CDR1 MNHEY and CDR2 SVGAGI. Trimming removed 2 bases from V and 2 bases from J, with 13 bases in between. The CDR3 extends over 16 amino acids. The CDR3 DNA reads TGTGCCAGCAGTTACAGGGGGGGCAGGACCTACAATGAGCAGTTCTTC. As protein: CASSYRGGRTYNEQFF.

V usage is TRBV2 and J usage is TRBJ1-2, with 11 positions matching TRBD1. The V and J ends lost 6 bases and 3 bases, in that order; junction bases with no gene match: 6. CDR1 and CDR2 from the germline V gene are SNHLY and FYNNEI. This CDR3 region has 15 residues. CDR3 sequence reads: CASRGRDRGDYGYTF. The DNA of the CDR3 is TGTGCCAGCAGGGGTAGGGACAGGGGGGACTATGGCTACACCTTC. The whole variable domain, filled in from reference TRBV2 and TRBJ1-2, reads EPEVTQTPSHQVTQMGQEVILRCVPISNHLYFYWYRQILGQKVEFLVSFYNNEISEKSEIFDDQFSVERPDGSNFTLKIRSTKLEDSAMYFCASRGRDRGDYGYTFGSGTRLTVV.